This T cell receptor beta chain is from a study of blood T cell repertoires in COVID-19. The wider study: From the United States, Italy and Spain came samples of acute and convalescent COVID-19.

Deletions cut 1 base from V and 5 bases from J, with 12 bases between. CDR3 size: 14 residues. Germline V gene data show CDR1 as SGHTS and CDR2 as YDEGEE. Produced via immunoSEQ multiplex PCR; TCRdb's table is partial and in-frame only. Of roughly 150,000 clones in the sample, approximately 83% are singletons; the top ten hold about an eighth. The sequenced material came from peripheral blood. This sequence originates from a man aged 70-80 years who had recovered from COVID-19. V is TRBV5-8 and J is TRBJ2-5, with D perhaps matching TRBD2 (6 bases). The CDR3 reads CASSLSLARETQYF. DNA of the CDR3: TGTGCCAGCAGCTTGTCGCTAGCGCGGGAGACCCAGTACTTC.